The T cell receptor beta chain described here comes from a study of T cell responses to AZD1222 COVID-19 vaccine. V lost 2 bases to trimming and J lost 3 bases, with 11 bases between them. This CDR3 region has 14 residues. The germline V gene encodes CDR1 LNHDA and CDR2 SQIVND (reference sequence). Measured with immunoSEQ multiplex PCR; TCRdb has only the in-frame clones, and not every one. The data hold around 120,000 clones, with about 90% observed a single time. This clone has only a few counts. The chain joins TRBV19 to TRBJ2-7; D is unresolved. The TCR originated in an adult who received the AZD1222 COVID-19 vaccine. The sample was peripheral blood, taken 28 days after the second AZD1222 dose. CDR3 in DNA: TGTGCCAGTAGTATAACGCCGGGCCACTACGAGCAGTACTTC. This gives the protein CASSITPGHYEQYF.